Below, 2 T cell receptor beta chains from the same sample are listed, as sequenced in a study of regulatory T cells in long-lasting Graves disease. For TCR beta, libraries came from iRepertoire HTBI primers and Arm-PCR of CDR3 regions. Each CDR3 protein gets one entry after TCRdb re-called the multiplex PCR reads with MiXCR. The sample contains 500,000 to 700,000 distinct CDR3 sequences, under 20% of which appear only once. Time point meaning: newly diagnosed GD, antithyroid drugs for less than 3 months. Making the TCR library involved RNA that had been extracted from PBMCs. Another study also made use of these data, one on T cells in Graves' hyperthyroidism and ophthalmopathy.

The sequencing here drew on peripheral blood mononuclear cells (PBMCs), taken at new diagnosis, from a patient treated with antithyroid drugs. The receptors stem from a woman under 40 with Graves disease.

This clonotype has at least ten counts. This chain connects TRBV28 to TRBJ1-1; D remains ambiguous. The germline CDR1 and CDR2 sequences are MDHEN and SYDVKM. The V gene lost 2 bases and the J gene lost 0 bases, with 10 bases spanning the gap. The CDR3 spans 15 residues. CDR3 nucleotides: TGTGCCAGCAGTTTAAGACCGGGAGTGAACACTGAAGCTTTCTTT. Its protein is CASSLRPGVNTEAFF.

The chain carries TRBV29-1 and TRBJ2-5, with 7 nucleotides matching TRBD1. The ends lost 4 bases at V and 7 bases at J; junction bases unmatched: 12. The CDR3 contains 14 residues. In germline, CDR1 is SQVTM, CDR2 ANQGSEA. CDR3 loop: CSVVGTGDNWTQYF. The CDR3, as DNA: TGCAGCGTTGTAGGTACAGGGGATAATTGGACCCAGTACTTC.